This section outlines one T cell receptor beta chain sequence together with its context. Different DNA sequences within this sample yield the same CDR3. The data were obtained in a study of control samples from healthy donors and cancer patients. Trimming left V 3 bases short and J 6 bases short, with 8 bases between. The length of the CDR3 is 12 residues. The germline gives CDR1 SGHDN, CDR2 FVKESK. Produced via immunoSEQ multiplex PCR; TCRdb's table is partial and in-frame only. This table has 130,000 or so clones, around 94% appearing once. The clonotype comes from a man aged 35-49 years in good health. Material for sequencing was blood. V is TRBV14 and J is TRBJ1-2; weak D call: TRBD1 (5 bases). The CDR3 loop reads CASSQGLHGYTF. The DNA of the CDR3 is TGTGCCAGCAGCCAGGGACTTCATGGCTACACCTTC.